A single sample is the source of the 6 T cell receptor beta chains below, sequenced in a study of blood T cells in healthy people across ages. The use of a sample-barcoded 5' primer and a J-beta primer mix characterized a second PCR of 7 to 11 cycles. TCRdb reprocessed the 5' RACE reads with MiXCR, giving one entry per CDR3 protein. The sample gives around 1.5 million distinct CDR3 sequences, 30% to 35% of which show up once; 11% is in the top ten. The sample taken for sequencing was blood. All receptors come from a woman in her thirties in good health.

The rearrangement links TRBV9 to TRBJ2-1; TRBD2 agrees at 9 bases. The germline CDR1 and CDR2 sequences are SGDLS and YYNGEE. V was pared by 0 bases and J by 6 bases, with 10 bases of the junction left unmatched. The CDR3 has 17 amino acids. The CDR3 bases are TGTGCCAGCAGCGTAGAGGGGACCAGCGGGGGGCGCAATGAGCAGTTCTTC. Amino acid sequence: CASSVEGTSGGRNEQFF.

This sequence joins TRBV9 and TRBJ2-5, with D perhaps TRBD1 (5 bases). The J call may be faulty, since TRBJ2-7 better matches the DNA end. CDR3 length: 16 residues. Germline CDR1 reads SGDLS; CDR2 reads YYNGEE. The CDR3, as DNA: TGTGCCAGCAGCGAGGCCCCAGGGCAGGGTTGGAACGAGCAGTACTTC. Translation: CASSEAPGQGWNEQYF.

This clonotype was detected a few times. The rearrangement uses TRBV7-2 and TRBJ2-7; D is possibly TRBD1 (7 bases). Trimming pared 3 bases from V and 1 base from J, leaving 13 bases between. There are 15 residues in the CDR3. Germline values: CDR1 SGHTA, CDR2 FQGNSA. Here the CDR3 reads CASSFATGRSYEQYF. The CDR3, as DNA: TGTGCCAGCAGCTTCGCGACAGGGAGGTCCTACGAGCAGTACTTC.

The CDR3 DNA follows: TGTGCCAGCAGCTCCGGGACAGCGGGTAGCAATCAGCCCCAGCATTTT. It yields the protein CASSSGTAGSNQPQHF. The chain uses TRBV7-9 and TRBJ1-5; 7 nucleotides agree with TRBD1. The germline gives CDR1 SEHNR, CDR2 FQNEAQ (reference sequence). The V gene end was trimmed by 4 bases and the J gene end by 0 bases; junction bases not matched to a gene: 6. The CDR3 sequence is 16 residues long. Full variable domain (remainder filled in from reference TRBV7-9 and TRBJ1-5): DTGVSQNPRHKITKRGQNVTFRCDPISEHNRLYWYRQTLGQGPEFLTYFQNEAQLEKSRLLSDRFSAERPKGSFSTLEIQRTEQGDSAMYLCASSSGTAGSNQPQHFGDGTRLSIL.

CDR3 amino acids: CASSQDRSRPPYEQYF. CDR3 DNA: TGCGCCAGCAGCCAAGATCGGTCACGACCTCCCTACGAGCAGTACTTC. The chain uses TRBV4-1 and TRBJ2-7; D gene unclear. The CDR3 consists of 16 residues. In germline, CDR1 is MGHRA, CDR2 YSYEKL. V was clipped by 0 bases and J by 2 bases, with 14 bases between them.

The chain combines TRBV20-1 with TRBJ2-3, with TRBD2 identical over 9 bases. The trim removed 0 bases at V and 6 bases at J, leaving 13 bases unmatched. This CDR3 comprises 17 residues. Germline V lookup: CDR1 DFQATT, CDR2 SNEGSKA (reference sequence). As DNA, the CDR3 is TGCAGTGCTAGAGATTGGGGTAGCGGGAGTTTTGTCGATACGCAGTATTTT. This translates into CSARDWGSGSFVDTQYF.